Sequencing of this TCR beta chain was carried out in a study of blood T cell repertoires in COVID-19. Study at large: In each case, the material was cDNA or gDNA derived from T cells, B-cell-depleted T cells, or PBMCs.

Germline V gives CDR1 SGHTA, CDR2 FQGTGA. This CDR3 has 13 amino acids. Between the trimmed V and J ends, which lost 4 bases and 5 bases, there was a span of 11 bases. Clones were sequenced by immunoSEQ multiplex PCR, and TCRdb holds only the in-frame ones, with some missing. The table records roughly 70,000 clones, 89% of them present only once. The J gene is TRBJ1-1, the V gene TRBV7-3; weak D call: TRBD1 (6 bases). Sequencing was done on a sample of peripheral blood. The sequence came from a man older than 75 with acute or convalescent COVID-19. Here the CDR3 reads CASSSYRETEAFF. The DNA for the CDR3 is TGTGCCAGCAGCTCCTACAGGGAAACTGAAGCTTTCTTT.